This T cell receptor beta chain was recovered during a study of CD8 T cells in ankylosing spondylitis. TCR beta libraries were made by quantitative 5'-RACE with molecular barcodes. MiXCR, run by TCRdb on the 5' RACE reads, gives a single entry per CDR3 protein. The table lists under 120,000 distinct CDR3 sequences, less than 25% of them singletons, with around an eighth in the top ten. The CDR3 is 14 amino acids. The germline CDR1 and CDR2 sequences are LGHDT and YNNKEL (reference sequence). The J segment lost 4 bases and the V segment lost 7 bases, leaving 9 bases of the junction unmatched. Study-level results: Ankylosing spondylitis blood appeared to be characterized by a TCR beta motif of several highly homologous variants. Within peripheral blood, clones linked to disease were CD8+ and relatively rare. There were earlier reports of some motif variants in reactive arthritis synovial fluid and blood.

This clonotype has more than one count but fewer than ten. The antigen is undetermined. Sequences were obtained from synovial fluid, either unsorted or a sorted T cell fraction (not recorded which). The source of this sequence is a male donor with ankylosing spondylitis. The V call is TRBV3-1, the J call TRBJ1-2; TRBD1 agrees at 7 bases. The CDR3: CASTWSGTAYGYTF. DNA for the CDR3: TGTGCCAGCACCTGGTCCGGGACAGCCTATGGCTACACCTTC. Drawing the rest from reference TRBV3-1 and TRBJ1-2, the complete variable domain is DTAVSQTPKYLVTQMGNDKSIKCEQNLGHDTMYWYKQDSKKFLKIMFSYNNKELIINETVPNRFSPKSPDKAHLNLHINSLELGDSAVYFCASTWSGTAYGYTFGSGTRLTVV.